A single sample is the source of the 27 T cell receptor beta chains below, sequenced in a study of blood T cell repertoires in COVID-19. TCRdb keeps only in-frame clones here, not all; method: immunoSEQ multiplex PCR. The data show about 140,000 clones, 80% to 85% seen once. Sequencing was performed on peripheral blood. These receptor sequences come from a woman aged 55-69 years with acute or convalescent COVID-19.

The chain uses TRBV7-3 and TRBJ2-7, with D perhaps matching TRBD2 (6 bases). Germline CDR1 reads SGHTA; CDR2 reads FQGTGA. The CDR3 contains 14 residues. The V and J ends lost 3 bases and 2 bases respectively, with 11 bases between them. The CDR3 protein is CASSLGGLAYEQYF. CDR3 nucleotide sequence: TGTGCCAGCAGCTTGGGGGGACTTGCCTACGAGCAGTACTTC.

The V call is TRBV28, the J call TRBJ1-2; D ambiguous. Germline V gene sequence: CDR1 MDHEN, CDR2 SYDVKM. This CDR3 is built from 12 residues. Trimming pared 2 bases from V and 4 bases from J, leaving 5 bases between. Here the CDR3 reads CASSLHPYGYTF. The CDR3 nucleotides are TGTGCCAGCAGTTTACATCCCTATGGCTACACCTTC.

The V call is TRBV24-1, the J call TRBJ2-1, with D maybe TRBD1 (5 bases). The V end lost 1 base, the J end lost 7 bases, and 10 bases lay between the germline ends. The V gene's germline CDR1 is KGHDR and CDR2 SFDVKD. The length of the CDR3 is 14 residues. CDR3 nucleotide sequence: TGTGCCACCAGTGATTTTAGGGGATGGAATGAGCAGTTCTTC. It codes for CATSDFRGWNEQFF.

This clone has just a few counts. V and J are TRBV29-1 and TRBJ1-1; 7 bases map to TRBD1. CDR1 and CDR2 (germline): SQVTM, ANQGSEA. Losses at the gene ends were 1 base for V and 7 bases for J; bases not matched to a gene: 3. This CDR3 is 12 amino acids long. CDR3 protein: CSVEVQGIEAFF. Written as DNA, the CDR3 is TGCAGCGTTGAAGTACAGGGGATTGAAGCTTTCTTT.

This clone showed up just once. The rearrangement uses TRBV3-1 (or the pseudogene TRBV3-2) and TRBJ2-7; D is undetermined. Looked up from germline, CDR1 is LGHDT and CDR2 is YNNKEL (reference sequence). CDR3 length: 16 amino acids. V lost 0 bases to trimming and J lost 1 base, with 13 bases between them. The CDR3 sequence is CASSQDVSAGSYEQYF. For the CDR3, the DNA is TGTGCCAGCAGCCAAGATGTCTCCGCCGGGTCCTACGAGCAGTACTTC.

This chain links TRBV28 with TRBJ1-6, with 7 bases that match TRBD1. Germline CDR1 and CDR2: MDHEN and SYDVKM. Trimming removed 5 bases from V and 0 bases from J; junction bases left unmatched: 7. This CDR3 contains 17 residues. CDR3 loop: CASSPDRMSSYNSPLHF. The CDR3 coding sequence is TGTGCCAGCAGTCCGGACAGGATGAGCTCCTATAATTCACCCCTCCACTTT.

The chain carries TRBV30 and TRBJ1-4; a possible D gene is TRBD1 (6 bases). The length of the CDR3 is 14 residues. V lost 3 bases and J lost 7, with 15 bases in between. The V gene's germline CDR1 is GTSNPN and CDR2 SVGIG (reference sequence). The CDR3 region is CAWSARGPGEKLFF. DNA of the CDR3: TGTGCCTGGAGCGCCAGGGGACCGGGTGAAAAACTGTTTTTT.

In this sample, this clone turned up once. This rearrangement joins TRBV7-2 to TRBJ2-3, with 10 bases lining up with TRBD2. This CDR3 contains 18 residues. Trimming removed 6 bases from V and 3 bases from J; junction bases left unmatched: 15. The germline CDR1 and CDR2 sequences are SGHTA and FQGNSA. CDR3 residues: CASRDWGRAGGATDTQYF. The DNA of the CDR3 is TGTGCCAGCAGGGATTGGGGTCGAGCGGGAGGGGCGACAGATACGCAGTATTTT.

CDR3 sequence reads: CASSLDPSGTSYEQYF. The CDR3 coding sequence is TGCGCCAGCAGCTTGGACCCTAGCGGAACCTCCTACGAGCAGTACTTC. J is TRBJ2-7 and V is TRBV5-1, with 7 bases fitting TRBD2. Trimming cost V 0 bases and J 0 bases; bases outside gene matches: 6. The CDR3 loop spans 16 amino acids. The V gene's germline CDR1 is SGHRS and CDR2 YFSETQ.

The gene calls are TRBV28 and TRBJ2-7; D is unclear. The CDR3 runs to 15 residues. V was trimmed by 3 bases and J by 0 bases, leaving 12 bases between them. CDR1 and CDR2 (germline): MDHEN, SYDVKM. CDR3 in amino acids: CASSLGHPGSYEQYF. The CDR3 DNA reads as TGTGCCAGCAGTTTGGGCCACCCAGGCTCCTACGAGCAGTACTTC.

The chain recombines TRBV27 with TRBJ1-6; D remains ambiguous. Trimming left V 6 bases short and J 7 bases short, with 13 bases between. CDR3 length equals 14 residues. The V gene's germline CDR1 is MNHEY and CDR2 SMNVEV (reference sequence). CDR3 DNA: TGTGCCAGCAGCCTAACTCTTCCGAATTCACCCCTCCACTTT. Translated: CASSLTLPNSPLHF.

This chain joins TRBV6-6 and TRBJ1-2, with D possibly TRBD1 on 5 matching bases. Germline assignment: CDR1 MNHNY and CDR2 SVGAGI (reference sequence). Trimming took 6 bases from V and 4 from J, leaving 12 bases between them. The CDR3 is 13 residues long. The CDR3 sequence is CASRPGTGYGYTF. In DNA, the CDR3 is TGTGCCAGCAGGCCGGGCACAGGCTATGGCTACACCTTC.

This chain joins TRBV11-3 and TRBJ1-4, with D maybe TRBD1 (6 bases). Trimming stripped 5 bases from V and 0 bases from J, with 19 bases between. Germline CDR1 and CDR2: SGHNT and YENEEA. The CDR3 totals 18 residues. The CDR3 DNA reads TGTGCCAGCAGCCGGGCGTCAGGGGCAGGTGCAACTAATGAAAAACTGTTTTTT. This translates into CASSRASGAGATNEKLFF. Filled out from reference TRBV11-3 and TRBJ1-4, the complete variable domain reads EAGVVQSPRYKIIEKKQPVAFWCNPISGHNTLYWYLQNLGQGPELLIRYENEEAVDDSQLPKDRFSAERLKGVDSTLKIQPAELGDSAVYLCASSRASGAGATNEKLFFGSGTQLSVL.

The chain links TRBV5-1 to TRBJ2-3; tentative D call: TRBD2 (6 bases). Trimming removed 2 bases from V and 4 bases from J, with 14 bases in between. Looked up from germline, CDR1 is SGHRS and CDR2 is YFSETQ. The CDR3 has 15 amino acids. The CDR3 DNA reads TGCGCCAGCAGCTTAGGAGGGGATCGCGCAGATACGCAGTATTTT. This gives the protein CASSLGGDRADTQYF.

The CDR3 sequence: CASSPAGVGNQPQHF. CDR3 sequence (DNA): TGTGCCAGCAGTCCCGCAGGTGTGGGCAATCAGCCCCAGCATTTT. This chain links TRBV28 with TRBJ1-5, with D uncertain. Germline V gene data show CDR1 as MDHEN and CDR2 as SYDVKM. The CDR3 totals 15 residues. V was cut by 5 bases and J by 2 bases, with 13 bases left in between.

In this sample, this clone turned up once. The chain joins TRBV6-5 to TRBJ2-2; possibly TRBD2 for D (5 bases). Deletions cut 4 bases from V and 6 bases from J, with 12 bases between. The CDR3 extends over 14 amino acids. Germline loops: CDR1 MNHEY, CDR2 SVGAGI. CDR3 nucleotides: TGTGCCAGCAGTTGGGCGGGCGGCGCCGGGGAGCTGTTTTTT. Its translation is CASSWAGGAGELFF.

Only one count was recorded for this clone. V usage is TRBV10-3 and J usage is TRBJ2-2, with D possibly matching TRBD2 (6 bases). Deletions cut 8 bases from V and 5 bases from J, with 18 bases between. The germline V gene has CDR1 ENHRY and CDR2 SYGVKD. This CDR3 has 15 residues. The CDR3 reads CAIAVGAGSTGELFF. The CDR3 coding sequence is TGTGCCATCGCGGTAGGTGCGGGATCGACCGGGGAGCTGTTTTTT.

This clone was found once. This chain joins TRBV28 and TRBJ2-3, with 13 bases that match TRBD2. There are 16 residues in the CDR3. V shed 3 bases and J 2 bases; nucleotides not matched to a gene: 2. Germline loops: CDR1 MDHEN, CDR2 SYDVKM. The CDR3 protein is CASSLGLAGNTDTQYF. In DNA form, the CDR3 reads TGTGCCAGCAGTTTGGGACTAGCGGGAAACACAGATACGCAGTATTTT.

Here the CDR3 reads CASSLATGQNTGELFF. DNA of the CDR3: TGTGCCAGCAGCTTAGCAACAGGGCAAAACACCGGGGAGCTGTTTTTT. This rearrangement joins TRBV7-9 to TRBJ2-2; D possibly corresponds to TRBD1 (6 bases). Germline V gene lookup returns CDR1 SEHNR and CDR2 FQNEAQ (reference sequence). V lost 0 bases and J 2 bases, leaving 10 bases between the germline ends. The CDR3 extends over 16 amino acids.

This chain joins TRBV7-3 and TRBJ2-1; 12 nucleotides line up with TRBD2. This CDR3 contains 14 residues. From germline, CDR1 is SGHTA and CDR2 FQGTGA. After removal of 6 bases from V and 4 bases from J, the junction contained 1 base not matched to a gene. In DNA form, the CDR3 reads TGTGCCAGCAGGACTAGCGGGAGTTACAATGAGCAGTTCTTC. Protein: CASRTSGSYNEQFF.

The J gene is TRBJ1-4, the V gene TRBV6-5; D ambiguous. The CDR3 spans 15 residues. CDR1 and CDR2 from the germline V gene are MNHEY and SVGAGI. Trimming pared 8 bases from V and 2 bases from J, leaving 15 bases between. This CDR3 reads CASEDTLTTNEKLFF. The CDR3 DNA reads as TGTGCCAGCGAGGATACACTCACGACTAATGAAAAACTGTTTTTT.

The chain recombines TRBV10-1 with TRBJ2-1; 8 positions agree with TRBD2. The length of the CDR3 is 15 residues. Per germline, CDR1 WNHNN and CDR2 SYGVQD (reference sequence). V lost 4 bases to trimming and J lost 9 bases; unmatched junction nucleotides: 11. The CDR3 sequence is CASSVDSGIFGEQFF. CDR3 nucleotides: TGCGCCAGCAGTGTTGATAGCGGGATATTCGGTGAGCAGTTCTTC.

The chain carries TRBV27 and TRBJ2-4, with 10 bases identical to TRBD1. Germline trimming cut 5 bases from V and 8 bases from J; bases unmatched to any gene: 9. Germline V gene lookup returns CDR1 MNHEY and CDR2 SMNVEV (reference sequence). This CDR3 has 15 residues. This chain's CDR3 is CASSPRQGAGDIQYF. Written as DNA, the CDR3 is TGTGCCAGCAGTCCCCGACAGGGGGCAGGGGACATTCAGTACTTC.

The V and J genes are TRBV5-1 and TRBJ2-1; 12 bases fit TRBD2. The V segment lost 7 bases and the J segment 9 bases; nucleotides outside the gene matches: 11. CDR3 size: 15 residues. Per the germline V gene, CDR1 is SGHRS and CDR2 is YFSETQ. The CDR3 region is CASADATSGSGEQFF. Written as DNA, the CDR3 is TGCGCCAGCGCCGACGCGACTAGCGGGAGTGGTGAGCAGTTCTTC.

This chain links TRBV15 with TRBJ2-4; 9 bases fit TRBD1. This CDR3 spans 13 amino acids. Germline CDR1 reads LNHNV; CDR2 reads YYDKDF (reference sequence). V shed 4 bases and J 7 bases; nucleotides not matched to a gene: 2. The CDR3 sequence is CATSTDRGNIQYF. For the CDR3, the DNA is TGTGCCACCAGCACCGACAGGGGGAACATTCAGTACTTC.

This clone came up once. CDR3 sequence reads: CSVPGLAGGPDTQYF. CDR3 nucleotide sequence: TGCAGCGTGCCGGGACTAGCGGGAGGGCCAGATACGCAGTATTTT. V and J are TRBV29-1 and TRBJ2-3, with 16 bases identical to TRBD2. Germline CDR1 is SQVTM and CDR2 is ANQGSEA. The J segment lost 4 bases and the V segment lost 6 bases, leaving 4 bases of the junction unmatched. CDR3 length: 15 residues.

The V call is TRBV28, the J call TRBJ2-7, with 10 nucleotides matching TRBD2. Germline V gene data show CDR1 as MDHEN and CDR2 as SYDVKM. V was pared by 3 bases and J by 4 bases, with 15 bases of the junction left unmatched. CDR3 length: 18 amino acids. The CDR3 nucleotides are TGTGCCAGCAGTTTTGGGAATCCCTTTAGCGGGAGGTCTTACGAGCAGTACTTC. Translated: CASSFGNPFSGRSYEQYF.